This T cell receptor beta chain emerged from a study of blood T cell repertoires in COVID-19. Turning to the study itself: Sites across the United States, Italy and Spain contributed samples from acute and convalescent COVID-19.

Per the study methods: Estimation of nucleated cell counts was performed using reference gene primer amplification. Using immunoSEQ multiplex PCR, the repertoire was profiled, and TCRdb retains in-frame clones only, with some absent. V and J calls and clone size are those listed in that table; D and trimming were worked out from the DNA. Here the sample spans tens of thousands of clones, 90% being singletons. V dropped 0 bases and J dropped 3; count of bases not matched to a gene: 2. This CDR3 contains 15 residues. Germline V gene lookup returns CDR1 LGHDT and CDR2 YNNKEL (reference sequence). The chain couples TRBV3-1 (or the pseudogene TRBV3-2) to TRBJ2-4; TRBD1 aligns across 7 bases. The TCR originated in a human donor in a cohort sampled during active COVID-19. Source material: peripheral blood. The CDR3 bases are TGTGCCAGCAGCCAAGATGGACAGGTCAAAAACATTCAGTACTTC. It translates to CASSQDGQVKNIQYF.